The clone carrying this T cell receptor (beta chain) was recorded once. In the original workflow: Quantification of nucleated cells was approximated via reference gene primer amplification. Method: immunoSEQ multiplex PCR; TCRdb's copy keeps in-frame clones and lacks some. That table furnishes V, J and clone size, whereas the DNA furnished D and trimming. The top ten hold approximately 1.2% of the sample, which has roughly 110,000 clones, just over 90% seen once. Per germline, CDR1 MNHNS and CDR2 SASEGT. This CDR3 has 17 amino acids. V was pared by 3 bases and J by 6 bases, with 9 bases of the junction left unmatched. The data were obtained in a study of blood T cell repertoires in COVID-19. Overall study context: Acute and convalescent COVID-19 samples came from the United States, Italy and Spain. T cells, B-cell-depleted T cells, or PBMCs provided the cDNA or gDNA that served as material.

This chain uses TRBV6-1 with TRBJ1-5, with 12 bases aligning to TRBD1. The TCR originated in a woman in her 30s with acute or convalescent COVID-19. Sequencing input: peripheral blood. CDR3 in DNA: TGTGCCAGCAGTGACCGGGACAGGGGGCATGAGATTCAGCCCCAGCATTTT. Protein: CASSDRDRGHEIQPQHF.